The clone carrying this T cell receptor beta chain was observed a few times. The antigen is unknown. 13 Jbeta primers and 60 Vbeta primers were used for the PCR. Repertoires were generated with immunoSEQ multiplex PCR, while TCRdb's copy carries only in-frame clones and drops some. The repertoire has about 130,000 clones, 80% of them found once; the top ten carry 2.5%. The sample originates from a study of cytomegalovirus exposure and HLA in healthy donors. Study-level results: A later analysis found TCR association rates differed by HLA locus, highest for DRB1 and lowest for HLA-C.

CDR3 length equals 11 residues. The germline gives CDR1 SGHRS, CDR2 YFSETQ. V gave up 8 bases and J gave up 5 bases, with 10 bases separating them. The origin of this receptor is a man between 25 and 39 years old in good health and CMV-seronegative. The sample comprised PBMCs. This rearrangement joins TRBV5-1 to TRBJ1-1; tentative D call: TRBD1 (6 bases). The CDR3 nucleotides are TGCGCCAGTCGACAGGCTACTGAAGCTTTCTTT. Its protein is CASRQATEAFF.